This TCR beta chain was sequenced for a study of CD8 T cells in Susac syndrome. Turning to this clonotype: The target antigen is unknown.

Study-level points and caveats: TCR sequencing and HLA analysis covered a relatively small number of individuals.

The study sequenced TCR beta in blood CD8+ and CD4+ T cells. Both CD4+ and CD8+ T cells were negatively isolated, and TEMRA cells underwent FACS enrichment. Random hexamers served to reverse transcribe about 0.45 to 1 ug RNA. The method of amplification for TCR beta CDR3 was immunoSEQ multiplex PCR, covering 54 Vbeta and 13 Jbeta. Each CDR3 protein is one row after TCRdb ran MiXCR on the immunoSEQ multiplex PCR reads. Of 150,000 to 200,000 distinct CDR3 sequences detected, 90% to 97% appear once; the ten largest clones hold around 0.093%. The clonotype originates from a human donor with multiple sclerosis. Sequencing input: CD4+ T cells from PBMCs.

Written as DNA, the CDR3 is TGCAGTGCCCAAAAGGTGGGGGCTCAAGAGACCCAGTACTTC. Translating it yields CSAQKVGAQETQYF. V and J are TRBV20-1 and TRBJ2-5; the D gene is possibly TRBD1 (6 bases). The CDR3 runs 14 residues. Germline-derived CDR1 and CDR2 are DFQATT and SNEGSKA (reference sequence). Trimming stripped 6 bases from V and 2 bases from J, with 16 bases between.